This T cell receptor (beta chain) was found in a study of cytomegalovirus exposure and HLA in healthy donors. Notes on the study in general: Through in vitro validation, a few CMV-associated chains were shown to be specific for CMV antigens. Some TCR beta chains (roughly 160 of them) were listed as cytomegalovirus-associated. Most TCR sequences proved rare, with some public TCRs found in many donors.

The CDR3 sequence is 15 residues long. The V gene end was trimmed by 1 base and the J gene end by 3 bases; junction bases not matched to a gene: 5. The germline V gene has CDR1 SNHLY and CDR2 FYNNEI. As regards this clone: The target antigen is unknown.

Some clones are missing from TCRdb's copy, which holds only in-frame ones; the method was immunoSEQ multiplex PCR. Of 150,000 to 200,000 clones in the sample, less than 95% were seen once. The chain combines TRBV2 with TRBJ2-7, with 8 bases lining up with TRBD1. The sequencing input was PBMCs. This TCR derives from a young woman in good health and CMV-seropositive. CDR3 DNA sequence: TGTGCCAGCAGTGAAGGGGCAGGGGGCAACTACGAGCAGTACTTC. This gives the protein CASSEGAGGNYEQYF.